This T cell receptor beta chain emerged from a study of shared clonotypes between healthy human individuals. This clone was picked up one time. The split of CD4+ cells yielded CD45RA+ naive and CD45RA-negative memory subsets. This CDR3 region has 13 residues. V gave up 3 bases and J gave up 11 bases, with 18 bases separating them. Germline V gives CDR1 SGHKS, CDR2 YYEKEE (reference sequence). Measured with immunoSEQ multiplex PCR; TCRdb has only the in-frame clones, and not every one. This table has 2 million to 2.5 million clones, approximately 90% appearing once. The sequence was obtained from a man younger than 35 in good health. Some clones in this sample may be carry-over from other donors' samples. The rearrangement joins TRBV5-5 to TRBJ2-7; possibly TRBD1 for D (6 bases). The sample comprised naive CD4+ T cells from PBMCs. Subset given: CD45RA+ positively selected. In DNA, the CDR3 is TGTGCCAGCAGCTCCCCCCCAATGACAGGAGAGTACTTC. This codes for CASSSPPMTGEYF.